This T cell receptor (beta chain) originates from a study of regulatory T cells in long-lasting Graves disease. Study-level findings and limits: Owing to a sample size that was small, accuracy may have been reduced. Persistent disease was associated with favored TRBV28 usage and with favored use of TRBJ1-2 and TRBJ2-5. Compared with new cases, persistent Graves' patients showed reduced TCR diversity.

Arm-PCR with iRepertoire HTBI primers amplified the CDR3 regions for these TCR beta libraries. TCRdb ran MiXCR on the multiplex PCR reads and lists one entry per CDR3 protein. The sample has 250,000 to 300,000 distinct CDR3 sequences; approximately 20% are singletons. At least ten counts were recorded for this clonotype. The target antigen is unknown. Time point given: newly diagnosed GD, antithyroid drugs for less than 3 months. The TCR library was prepared using RNA isolated from PBMCs. Trimming left V 1 base short and J 6 bases short, with 14 bases between. The length of the CDR3 is 15 residues. Germline V gives CDR1 SGHDT, CDR2 YYEEEE. The sample was also reused in another study, on T cells in Graves' hyperthyroidism and ophthalmopathy. As that report states: The HTBI primer set was used in a first-round RT-PCR of the TCR CDR3.

V is TRBV5-6 and J is TRBJ2-1; a possible D gene is TRBD1 (6 bases). This sample comprised peripheral blood mononuclear cells (PBMCs), obtained at new diagnosis, from a patient treated with antithyroid drugs. The source of this sequence is a woman between 25 and 40 years old with Graves disease. The CDR3 here is CASSLFNREVNEQFF. CDR3 nucleotide sequence: TGTGCCAGCAGCTTGTTCAACAGGGAAGTCAATGAGCAGTTCTTC.